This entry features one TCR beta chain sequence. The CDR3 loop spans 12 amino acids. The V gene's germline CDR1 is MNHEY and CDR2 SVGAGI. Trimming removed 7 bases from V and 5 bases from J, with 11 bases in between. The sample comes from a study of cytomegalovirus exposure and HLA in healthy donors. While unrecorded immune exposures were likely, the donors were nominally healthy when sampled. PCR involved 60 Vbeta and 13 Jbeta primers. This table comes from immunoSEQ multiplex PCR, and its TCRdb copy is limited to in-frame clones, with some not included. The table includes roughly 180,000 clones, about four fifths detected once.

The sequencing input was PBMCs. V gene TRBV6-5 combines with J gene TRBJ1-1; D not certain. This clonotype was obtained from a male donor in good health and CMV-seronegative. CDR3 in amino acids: CASISGGTEAFF. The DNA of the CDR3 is TGTGCCAGCATTTCGGGTGGTACTGAAGCTTTCTTT.